These 32 T cell receptor beta chains were all obtained from the same sample, sequenced in a study of graft-versus-host responses after intestinal transplantation. TCRdb's table, derived via immunoSEQ multiplex PCR, lists solely in-frame clones and lacks some. Among about 12,000 clones listed, around 30% were seen once. Investigators plated about 200,000 CFSE-labeled responder cells together with about 200,000 irradiated stimulator cells labeled with violet dye. Sequences were derived from alloreactive CD8+ T cells from a mixed lymphocyte reaction culture, sampled before intestinal transplant. Subset in this sample: CFSE-low proliferating T cells sorted from approximately six-day pre-transplant mixed lymphocyte reaction (GvH or HvG direction). These receptors all stem from a human patient who received an intestinal transplant.

The rearrangement links TRBV7-6 to TRBJ2-1; no definite D call. The CDR3 covers 13 residues. CDR1 and CDR2 from the germline V gene are SGHVS and FNYEAQ. The V end lost 5 bases, the J end lost 7 bases, and 12 bases lay between the germline ends. CDR3 amino acids: CASSNDTGNEQFF. CDR3 sequence (DNA): TGTGCCAGCAGCAACGATACTGGGAATGAGCAGTTCTTC.

This clone has more than one count but fewer than ten. This rearrangement joins TRBV7-4 to TRBJ1-1; D is unclear. Germline V lookup: CDR1 SGHVT, CDR2 SQSDAQ. This CDR3 region has 15 residues. Trimming pared 5 bases from V and 2 bases from J, leaving 15 bases between. Here the CDR3 DNA reads TGTGCCAGCAGCCCTCCGGGGAGCCTTAACACTGAAGCTTTCTTT. As protein: CASSPPGSLNTEAFF.

Only a few counts were recorded for this clone. The chain carries TRBV5-6 and TRBJ2-7, with D tentatively TRBD1 (6 bases). The germline V gene has CDR1 SGHDT and CDR2 YYEEEE. The CDR3 has 13 amino acids. V was pared by 6 bases and J by 3 bases, with 13 bases between. CDR3 sequence: CASTEGTNYEQYF. In DNA, the CDR3 is TGTGCCAGCACCGAAGGGACAAACTACGAGCAGTACTTC.

This clone was found a few times. V is TRBV19 and J is TRBJ2-1, with D hard to call. Germline V CDR1 and CDR2: LNHDA, SQIVND (reference sequence). V lost 6 bases and J 4 bases, leaving 7 bases between the germline ends. CDR3 length: 12 residues. In DNA, the CDR3 is TGTGCCAGTAGGAACGGTTACAATGAGCAGTTCTTC. Protein sequence: CASRNGYNEQFF. Supplemented by reference TRBV19 and TRBJ2-1, the full variable domain reads DGGITQSPKYLFRKEGQNVTLSCEQNLNHDAMYWYRQDPGQGLRLIYYSQIVNDFQKGDIAEGYSVSREKKESFPLTVTSAQKNPTAFYLCASRNGYNEQFFGPGTRLTVL.

This clone was seen a few times. The chain uses TRBV7-8 and TRBJ2-7; D may correspond to TRBD1 or TRBD2 (5 bases each). Germline values: CDR1 SGHVS, CDR2 FQNEAQ. This CDR3 region has 15 residues. V lost 1 base, J lost 1 base, and 11 bases lay in between. This CDR3 reads CASSLVGGPSYEQYF. DNA of the CDR3: TGTGCCAGCAGCTTAGTTGGGGGACCTTCCTACGAGCAGTACTTC.

The chain employs TRBV4-1 and TRBJ2-7, with a tentative D call TRBD1 (6 bases). CDR3 length: 15 amino acids. Trimming pared 1 base from V and 3 bases from J, leaving 13 bases between. Germline V gene data show CDR1 as MGHRA and CDR2 as YSYEKL. CDR3 sequence reads: CASSQVRSDSYEQYF. CDR3 coding DNA: TGCGCCAGCAGCCAAGTCCGATCGGACAGCTACGAGCAGTACTTC.

The rearrangement uses TRBV9 and TRBJ1-2; no definite D call. Trimming removed 4 bases at V and 8 bases at J, with 21 bases between. The CDR3 runs to 15 residues. Germline CDR1 SGDLS, CDR2 YYNGEE. CDR3 DNA: TGTGCCAGCAGCCACGATCGGACGGCCCGGAGAGGCTACACCTTC. This gives the protein CASSHDRTARRGYTF.

Sample share makes this clone medium-sized. The CDR3 sequence: CASSFLGTEAFF. The CDR3 DNA follows: TGTGCCAGCAGTTTCTTAGGCACTGAAGCTTTCTTT. This chain joins TRBV27 and TRBJ1-1; D remains unclear. Trimming shortened V by 3 bases and J by 4 bases, and 6 bases separated the two germline ends. The length of the CDR3 is 12 residues. Germline CDR1 and CDR2: MNHEY and SMNVEV (reference sequence).

The V call is TRBV4-3, the J call TRBJ1-3, with 8 bases lining up with TRBD1. Per the germline V gene, CDR1 is LGHNA and CDR2 is YSLEER. Trimming took 1 base from V and 1 from J; bases not matched to a gene: 0. This CDR3 contains 15 residues. The CDR3 nucleotides read TGCGCCAGCAGCCAAGGGACAGGGTCTGGAAACACCATATATTTT. This sequence encodes CASSQGTGSGNTIYF.

The chain combines TRBV18 with TRBJ1-1; tentative D call: TRBD1 (5 bases). CDR3 length: 16 amino acids. V dropped 1 base and J dropped 4 bases, with 16 bases sitting between them. In germline, CDR1 is KGHSH, CDR2 LQKENI. The CDR3 protein is CASSPHRGRSVTEAFF. The CDR3 nucleotides are TGTGCCAGCTCACCACATAGGGGACGGAGCGTCACTGAAGCTTTCTTT.

This clone showed up just a few times. V usage is TRBV18 and J usage is TRBJ2-7; D is unclear. The V end lost 5 bases, the J end lost 6 bases, and 11 bases lay between the germline ends. Germline V gives CDR1 KGHSH, CDR2 LQKENI. The CDR3 loop spans 12 amino acids. CDR3 sequence reads: CASSYNLREQYF. The CDR3 DNA reads TGTGCCAGCTCATACAACCTGCGCGAGCAGTACTTC.

The CDR3 sequence: CASSRTSGSFNEQFF. CDR3 sequence (DNA): TGTGCCAGTAGTAGGACTAGCGGATCCTTTAATGAGCAGTTCTTC. The chain links TRBV19 to TRBJ2-1, with 10 bases lining up with TRBD2. Germline assignment: CDR1 LNHDA and CDR2 SQIVND (reference sequence). J lost 7 bases, V lost 4 bases, and 7 bases had no gene match. The CDR3 consists of 15 residues.

The chain carries TRBV14 and TRBJ2-7; the D is unclear. Germline V CDR1 and CDR2: SGHDN, FVKESK. This CDR3 region has 12 residues. The V end was cut by 0 bases, the J end by 6 bases, with 6 bases between. The CDR3 here is CASSQDIFEQYF. The CDR3 DNA is TGTGCCAGCAGCCAAGATATATTCGAGCAGTACTTC.

J is TRBJ1-2 and V is TRBV10-1, with D maybe TRBD1 (5 bases). CDR1 is WNHNN, CDR2 SYGVQD, per germline (reference sequence). The V end was cut by 8 bases, the J end by 6 bases, with 10 bases between. This CDR3 is built from 11 residues. The CDR3 coding sequence is TGCGCCAGCGTGGGGGTCCATGGCTACACCTTC. Protein product: CASVGVHGYTF.

This clone was picked up a small number of times. The chain is built from TRBV30 and TRBJ1-5, with TRBD1 identical over 9 bases. The CDR3 sequence is 14 residues long. Trimming removed 3 bases from V and 6 bases from J; junction bases left unmatched: 6. Germline V gives CDR1 GTSNPN, CDR2 SVGIG (reference sequence). The CDR3 loop is CAWSVGQGGQPQHF. Here the CDR3 DNA reads TGTGCCTGGAGCGTGGGACAGGGCGGTCAGCCCCAGCATTTT.

The chain joins TRBV28 to TRBJ1-5, with D perhaps TRBD1 (6 bases). The V and J ends lost 5 bases and 4 bases respectively, with 18 bases between them. This CDR3 has 16 amino acids. CDR1 and CDR2 (germline): MDHEN, SYDVKM. In DNA, the CDR3 is TGTGCCAGCAGTCTAGAGACTACAGGGATGAATCAGCCCCAGCATTTT. Residues: CASSLETTGMNQPQHF.

This clone was observed a few times. The chain couples TRBV7-9 to TRBJ2-1; TRBD2 agrees at 10 bases. Germline loops: CDR1 SEHNR, CDR2 FQNEAQ (reference sequence). V gave up 2 bases and J gave up 8 bases; unmatched junction bases: 6. The CDR3 is made up of 15 amino acids. CDR3 sequence reads: CASSLRASGSYEQFF. Written as DNA, the CDR3 is TGTGCCAGCAGCTTAAGGGCTAGCGGGAGCTATGAGCAGTTCTTC.

V and J are TRBV5-1 and TRBJ2-5; tentatively, D is TRBD2 (6 bases). The J call is doubtful: the DNA matches TRBJ2-7 better. The germline gives CDR1 SGHRS, CDR2 YFSETQ. The CDR3 is 13 residues long. The CDR3 coding sequence is TGCGCCAGCAGCTTGGATTCCGGGGGCGAGCAGTACTTC. Its translation: CASSLDSGGEQYF.

Comments on this clone: Since a much larger clone is just one base distant, this may be a read error. The chain employs TRBV12-5 and TRBJ2-7; 11 nucleotides align to TRBD2. The J call could be wrong; TRBJ2-1 is a better fit for the DNA end. Germline CDR1 and CDR2: LGHNT and FRNRAP. The CDR3 length is 17 residues. CDR3 loop: CASSLGIAGGYYNEQFF. The CDR3 DNA reads TGTGCTAGTAGTTTGGGTATAGCGGGAGGGTACTACAATGAGCAGTTCTTC.

This clone was recorded a few times. V is TRBV30 and J is TRBJ1-4; D gene uncertain. The V gene lost 2 bases and the J gene lost 4 bases, with 17 bases spanning the gap. CDR1 GTSNPN and CDR2 SVGIG come from the germline V gene (reference sequence). This CDR3 has 16 amino acids. The CDR3 coding sequence is TGTGCCTGGAGTACCCCGCCCGGGAGGGATAATGAAAAACTGTTTTTT. The encoded protein is CAWSTPPGRDNEKLFF. The whole variable domain, filled in from reference TRBV30 and TRBJ1-4, reads SQTIHQWPATLVQPVGSPLSLECTVEGTSNPNLYWYRQAAGRGLQLLFYSVGIGQISSEVPQNLSASRPQDRQFILSSKKLLLSDSGFYLCAWSTPPGRDNEKLFFGSGTQLSVL.

With respect to this clone: At one end, the junction sequence differs from germline, possibly due to a read error. The chain is built from TRBV9 and TRBJ2-1; 9 bases match TRBD2. CDR1 is SGDLS and CDR2 is YYNGEE in the germline V gene. The CDR3 runs 15 residues. DNA for the CDR3: TGTGCCAGCACCGTAGCGGGAGCCCCCGCCGATGAGCAGTTCTTC. This codes for CASTVAGAPADEQFF.

This clone was seen more than once but under ten times. J is TRBJ2-4 and V is TRBV14; TRBD2 aligns across 9 bases. Germline values: CDR1 SGHDN, CDR2 FVKESK. The CDR3 totals 15 residues. Unmatched junction bases numbered 7, after V lost 4 bases and J lost 6 bases. The CDR3 bases are TGTGCCAGCAGCCCGTTTAGCGGGGGCGCAAACATTCAGTACTTC. Translation gives CASSPFSGGANIQYF.

The chain combines TRBV4-1 with TRBJ2-5; 10 bases align to TRBD1. The CDR3 length is 16 residues. After removal of 0 bases from V and 3 bases from J, the junction contained 4 bases not matched to a gene. CDR1 is MGHRA and CDR2 is YSYEKL in the germline V gene. The chain's CDR3 is CASSQDRTGGEETQYF. The CDR3 DNA reads as TGCGCCAGCAGCCAAGATAGGACAGGGGGGGAAGAGACCCAGTACTTC.

The chain employs TRBV6-1 and TRBJ2-3; 10 bases line up with TRBD2. This CDR3 has 15 residues. Trimming removed 7 bases from V and 6 bases from J; junction bases left unmatched: 10. From germline, CDR1 is MNHNS and CDR2 SASEGT. For the CDR3, the DNA is TGTGCCAGCACGGCTAGCGGGAGTCTCTCGGATACGCAGTATTTT. Amino acid sequence: CASTASGSLSDTQYF.

The J gene is TRBJ2-4, the V gene TRBV30; 12 nucleotides line up with TRBD2. The CDR3 loop spans 15 amino acids. Germline CDR1 and CDR2: GTSNPN and SVGIG (reference sequence). The V and J ends lost 0 bases and 8 bases, in that order; junction bases with no gene match: 5. The CDR3, as DNA: TGTGCCTGGAGTGTACTAGCGGGAGGTAGTGACATTCAGTACTTC. It encodes CAWSVLAGGSDIQYF.

The chain employs TRBV9 and TRBJ2-7; 9 nucleotides agree with TRBD1. The length of the CDR3 is 16 residues. The J segment lost 3 bases and the V segment lost 0 bases, leaving 7 bases of the junction unmatched. The germline V gene has CDR1 SGDLS and CDR2 YYNGEE. The CDR3 loop is CASSVDPGQGDYEQYF. The DNA for the CDR3 is TGTGCCAGCAGCGTAGACCCGGGACAGGGTGACTACGAGCAGTACTTC.

The count of this clone is one. The chain carries TRBV28 and TRBJ2-3; D is perhaps TRBD1 (5 bases). V was pared by 4 bases and J by 4 bases, with 12 bases between. In germline, CDR1 is MDHEN, CDR2 SYDVKM. This CDR3 is 14 amino acids long. For the CDR3, the DNA is TGTGCCAGCAGTTCCAGGGTTTGGGCAGATACGCAGTATTTT. Residues: CASSSRVWADTQYF.

The chain recombines TRBV4-3 with TRBJ2-1, with a tentative D call TRBD1 (5 bases). From germline, CDR1 is LGHNA and CDR2 YSLEER. Trimming took off 5 bases at V and 3 bases at J, with 14 bases between the two ends. The CDR3 loop spans 15 amino acids. CDR3 sequence reads: CASSMGQGIYNEQFF. In DNA form, the CDR3 reads TGCGCCAGCAGCATGGGCCAGGGAATCTACAATGAGCAGTTCTTC.

The chain has TRBV28 and TRBJ1-6; D remains unclear. The V gene's germline CDR1 is MDHEN and CDR2 SYDVKM. CDR3 length: 15 residues. The V end was cut by 2 bases, the J end by 0 bases, with 5 bases between. The CDR3, as DNA: TGTGCCAGCAGTTTAAGGAGCTCCTATAATTCACCCCTCCACTTT. Protein: CASSLRSSYNSPLHF.

The V call is TRBV4-1, the J call TRBJ2-7; TRBD2 is a possible D gene (6 bases). Germline assignment: CDR1 MGHRA and CDR2 YSYEKL. The V end lost 1 base, the J end lost 3 bases, and 16 bases lay between the germline ends. This CDR3 has 16 residues. CDR3 region: CASSQVGGWGDYEQYF. CDR3 sequence (DNA): TGCGCCAGCAGCCAAGTTGGAGGGTGGGGGGACTACGAGCAGTACTTC.

Concerning this clone: A read error may produce the germline difference seen at one junction end. This chain joins TRBV28 and TRBJ2-2; 7 nucleotides line up with TRBD1. The germline CDR1 and CDR2 sequences are MDHEN and SYDVKM. The CDR3 has 14 amino acids. The CDR3 nucleotides are TGTGCCGGCAGACAGGGACGTACCACCGGGGAGCTGTTTTTT. This codes for CAGRQGRTTGELFF. The variable domain in full, completed from reference TRBV28 and TRBJ2-2, reads DVKVTQSSRYLVKRTGEKVFLECVQDMDHENMFWYRQDPGLGLRLIYFSYDVKMKEKGDIPEGYSVSREKKERFSLILESASTNQTSMYLCAGRQGRTTGELFFGEGSRLTVL.

The V call is TRBV4-3, the J call TRBJ1-2, with 7 nucleotides matching TRBD1. V dropped 4 bases and J dropped 10; count of bases not matched to a gene: 9. The CDR3 spans 13 residues. From germline, CDR1 is LGHNA and CDR2 YSLEER. CDR3 in amino acids: CASSPTPGQYYTF. The CDR3 nucleotides read TGCGCCAGCAGCCCGACTCCGGGACAGTACTACACCTTC.